This T cell receptor beta chain emerged from a study of T cell responses to AZD1222 COVID-19 vaccine. Study-wide findings and caveats: Regions 160-218 and 743-854 held dominance among vaccine-associated CD4 TCRs, which spanned spike. It was only after the peak T cell response that any repertoires were sampled.

Points on this clone: The antigen remains undetermined.

Profiled with immunoSEQ multiplex PCR; TCRdb holds only in-frame clones, not every one. The table shows 130,000 to 150,000 clones, with 85% to 90% occurring only once. This clonotype was obtained from an adult in good health. The sample in question was peripheral blood, obtained on day 0 of AZD1222 vaccination.

The CDR3 spells CASSLERGVGNEQYF. CDR3 sequence (DNA): TGTGCCAGCAGCTTAGAGAGGGGAGTCGGGAACGAGCAGTACTTC. The chain links TRBV13 to TRBJ2-7; perhaps D is TRBD1 or TRBD2 (5 bases each). This CDR3 is built from 15 residues. Per the germline V gene, CDR1 is PRHDT and CDR2 is FYEKMQ (reference sequence). Trimming stripped 1 base from V and 5 bases from J, with 15 bases between.